Shown below are 17 T cell receptor beta chains from a single sample sequenced in a study of spatial heterogeneity in lung cancer. Findings of the study overall: Tumoral mutation counts were tracked by counts of expanded intratumoral alpha and beta TCRs.

MiXCR, run by TCRdb on the 5' RACE reads, gives a single entry per CDR3 protein. Of 15,000 to 20,000 distinct CDR3 sequences in the sample, 5.5% to 8% were seen once. Time point: sample taken at primary tumor resection. Their antigens are not known. The sample was lung tumor tissue, taken at surgery. Source of these receptors: a female donor with early-stage non-small cell lung cancer.

In its sample, this clonotype was seen many times. The chain's CDR3 is CASSHLLKPSTDTQYF. The CDR3 DNA reads as TGCGCCAGCAGCCACCTACTTAAACCTAGCACAGATACGCAGTATTTT. V is TRBV4-3 and J is TRBJ2-3; D not resolved. The CDR3 sequence is 16 residues long. The germline CDR1 and CDR2 sequences are LGHNA and YSLEER. V dropped 3 bases and J dropped 0 bases, with 13 bases sitting between them.

Many counts were recorded for this clonotype. This chain connects TRBV6-2 or TRBV6-3 to TRBJ2-1; TRBD2 matches 13 bases. The CDR3 spans 16 residues. Germline CDR1 MNHEY, CDR2 SVGEGT. The junction had 10 bases not matched to a gene; V was cut back by 2 bases and J by 12 bases. CDR3 in amino acids: CASSYQGTSGIRGQFF. The CDR3 coding sequence is TGTGCCAGCAGTTACCAGGGGACTAGCGGGATTCGGGGGCAGTTCTTC.

This clonotype was seen at least ten times. This chain links TRBV25-1 with TRBJ1-6, with a tentative D call TRBD1 (5 bases). This CDR3 comprises 12 residues. Trimming pared 6 bases from V and 14 bases from J, leaving 14 bases between. The germline CDR1 and CDR2 sequences are MGHDK and SYGVNS. This chain's CDR3 is CASRTGGRALHF. CDR3 DNA sequence: TGTGCCAGCAGAACCGGGGGACGCGCCCTCCACTTT.

This clonotype occurred a few times. A read error is possible here, since a much larger clone lies one base away. Given the absence of the conserved phenylalanine or tryptophan at the CDR3 end, a read error is likely. CDR3 in DNA: TGTGCCAGCAGCTTAAAGGGACTAGCGGGAGTGCCCGGGGAGCTGTTTTCT. This translates into CASSLKGLAGVPGELFS. The chain recombines TRBV7-2 with TRBJ2-2, with TRBD2 matching 14 bases. The CDR3 is 17 residues long. Per the germline V gene, CDR1 is SGHTA and CDR2 is FQGNSA. Losses at the gene ends were 2 bases for V and 6 bases for J; bases not matched to a gene: 5.

Ten or more counts support this clonotype. The chain uses TRBV20-1 and TRBJ2-4; 7 bases agree with TRBD2. V trimming: 0 bases; J trimming: 9 bases; junction bases outside the gene matches: 11. This CDR3 has 15 amino acids. CDR1 and CDR2 (germline): DFQATT, SNEGSKA (reference sequence). Here the CDR3 DNA reads TGCAGTGCTAGAGATTTTGGGGCGGGAGTTGTCATTCAGTACTTC. Residues: CSARDFGAGVVIQYF.

This clonotype appeared many times. The rearrangement links TRBV19 to TRBJ1-5; 7 nucleotides align to TRBD1. J gave up 5 bases and V 5 bases, and 3 bases lay outside the gene matches. The CDR3 has 13 residues. CDR1 LNHDA and CDR2 SQIVND come from the germline V gene (reference sequence). CDR3 loop: CASSDREYQPQHF. The DNA of the CDR3 is TGTGCCAGTAGTGACAGGGAATATCAGCCCCAGCATTTT. Together with reference TRBV19 and TRBJ1-5, the CDR3 gives the full variable domain: DGGITQSPKYLFRKEGQNVTLSCEQNLNHDAMYWYRQDPGQGLRLIYYSQIVNDFQKGDIAEGYSVSREKKESFPLTVTSAQKNPTAFYLCASSDREYQPQHFGDGTRLSIL.

This clonotype was detected ten times or more. V gene TRBV6-1 combines with J gene TRBJ2-2, with 13 bases identical to TRBD2. The J segment lost 4 bases and the V segment lost 6 bases, leaving 2 bases of the junction unmatched. This CDR3 has 15 residues. The germline V gene has CDR1 MNHNS and CDR2 SASEGT. This CDR3 is CASRGLAGSTGELFF. The CDR3 DNA sequence: TGTGCCAGCAGGGGACTAGCGGGAAGCACCGGGGAGCTGTTTTTT.

The rearrangement uses TRBV20-1 and TRBJ2-7; D possibly uses TRBD1 or TRBD2 (5 bases each). CDR1 and CDR2 from the germline V gene are DFQATT and SNEGSKA (reference sequence). Trimming removed 6 bases at V and 3 bases at J, with 18 bases between. The CDR3 is 14 residues long. The CDR3 DNA is TGCAGTGCAGCCAACAGGAAAGGGAGCTACGAGCAGTACTTC. This sequence encodes CSAANRKGSYEQYF.

This clonotype has ten or more counts. The genes are TRBV28 and TRBJ2-1; 9 nucleotides align to TRBD1. V was pared by 5 bases and J by 10 bases, with 12 bases of the junction left unmatched. Germline CDR1 is MDHEN and CDR2 is SYDVKM. This CDR3 region has 15 residues. The CDR3 here is CASSPTGTGSDEQFF. DNA of the CDR3: TGTGCCAGCAGTCCCACCGGGACAGGGTCAGACGAGCAGTTCTTC.

The V gene is TRBV14, the J gene TRBJ2-5; 7 bases agree with TRBD2. Germline V CDR1 and CDR2: SGHDN, FVKESK. With V trimmed by 1 base and J by 2 bases, 4 bases remained unmatched. This CDR3 spans 15 amino acids. The CDR3 sequence: CASSQVRLAQETQYF. The DNA for the CDR3 is TGTGCCAGCAGCCAAGTACGACTAGCTCAAGAGACCCAGTACTTC.

This clonotype occurred many times. This chain uses TRBV28 with TRBJ1-2, with D tentatively TRBD1 (6 bases). Germline assignment: CDR1 MDHEN and CDR2 SYDVKM. Trimming removed 3 bases from V and 8 bases from J, with 25 bases in between. The CDR3 consists of 17 residues. CDR3 protein: CASSFLWVAPSGGGYTF. The CDR3 DNA is TGTGCCAGCAGTTTTCTTTGGGTTGCTCCCTCCGGGGGCGGCTACACCTTC.

This clonotype was counted ten times or more. The V call is TRBV7-2, the J call TRBJ1-5; D unclear. Germline V gene lookup returns CDR1 SGHTA and CDR2 FQGNSA. This CDR3 is 13 amino acids long. The V end lost 4 bases, the J end lost 6 bases, and 10 bases lay between the germline ends. The CDR3 region has the DNA TGTGCCAGCAGCTCTTGGTTAGCTCAGCCCCAGCATTTT. This encodes CASSSWLAQPQHF.

This clonotype is labeled medium-sized (0.01 to 0.1%). The CDR3 sequence is CASSLSGLAGLTGELFF. The CDR3 nucleotides are TGTGCCAGCAGCTTAAGTGGACTAGCGGGACTCACCGGGGAGCTGTTTTTT. The chain employs TRBV7-3 and TRBJ2-2; 12 bases map to TRBD2. V lost 1 base and J lost 4; bases outside the gene matches: 4. Germline V gene sequence: CDR1 SGHTA, CDR2 FQGTGA. The CDR3 has 17 amino acids.

This clonotype occurred many times. The rearrangement joins TRBV6-5 to TRBJ2-5; D call uncertain. CDR3 size: 14 residues. Germline V gives CDR1 MNHEY, CDR2 SVGAGI. Trimming pared 3 bases from V and 4 bases from J, leaving 12 bases between. The CDR3 sequence: CASSYGQRRETQYF. The DNA for the CDR3 is TGTGCCAGCAGTTATGGGCAGCGTAGAGAGACCCAGTACTTC.

This clonotype was seen many times. The V and J genes are TRBV28 and TRBJ2-7; 10 nucleotides agree with TRBD2. Germline values: CDR1 MDHEN, CDR2 SYDVKM. The V segment lost 6 bases and the J segment 6 bases; nucleotides outside the gene matches: 11. This CDR3 contains 15 residues. The CDR3 sequence is CASRETTSGAGEQYF. CDR3 in DNA: TGTGCCAGCAGAGAGACTACTAGCGGGGCGGGCGAGCAGTACTTC.

This clonotype came up many times. The V call is TRBV7-2, the J call TRBJ2-7; either TRBD1 or TRBD2 may fit D (5 bases each). V lost 4 bases and J 5 bases, leaving 9 bases between the germline ends. Per the germline V gene, CDR1 is SGHTA and CDR2 is FQGNSA. This CDR3 has 12 residues. This CDR3 reads CASSSGPNEQYF. CDR3 DNA sequence: TGTGCCAGCAGCTCGGGACCAAACGAGCAGTACTTC. The entire variable domain, with the rest obtained from reference TRBV7-2 and TRBJ2-7, is as follows: GAGVSQSPSNKVTEKGKDVELRCDPISGHTALYWYRQSLGQGLEFLIYFQGNSAPDKSGLPSDRFSAERTGGSVSTLTIQRTQQEDSAVYLCASSSGPNEQYFGPGTRLTVT.

This clonotype was observed a few times. The J gene is TRBJ2-5, the V gene TRBV12-3 or TRBV12-4; either TRBD1 or TRBD2 may supply D (5 bases each). V lost 7 bases and J lost 1, with 10 bases in between. The CDR3 runs to 13 residues. The CDR3 spells CASILGTQETQYF. In DNA, the CDR3 is TGTGCCAGCATCCTCGGGACCCAAGAGACCCAGTACTTC.